The 17 T cell receptor beta chains given below trace back to one sample, sequenced in a study of blood T cells in healthy people across ages. Primed by a sample-barcoded 5' primer and a J-beta primer mix, a second PCR proceeded for roughly 7 to 11 cycles. In TCRdb, the 5' RACE reads were re-called with MiXCR into one record per CDR3 protein. The sample carries about 1.8 million distinct CDR3 sequences, about 49% recorded once. Source material: blood. Source of these receptors: a woman in her thirties or forties in good health.

CDR3 protein: CSARTSGIQETQYF. CDR3 DNA: TGCAGTGCGAGGACTAGCGGGATCCAAGAGACCCAGTACTTC. This chain connects TRBV20-1 to TRBJ2-5; 12 positions match TRBD2. J gave up 1 base and V 6 bases, and 3 bases lay outside the gene matches. From germline, CDR1 is DFQATT and CDR2 SNEGSKA (reference sequence). CDR3 length: 14 residues.

The chain carries TRBV14 and TRBJ2-6; D may be TRBD1 (6 bases). Germline assignment: CDR1 SGHDN and CDR2 FVKESK. Trimming shortened V by 4 bases and J by 0 bases, and 16 bases separated the two germline ends. The CDR3 runs to 18 residues. The CDR3 region is CASSPQGRGLSGANVLTF. For the CDR3, the DNA is TGTGCCAGCAGCCCTCAGGGCAGGGGCCTCTCTGGGGCCAACGTCCTGACTTTC.

The rearrangement links TRBV29-1 to TRBJ1-2; no definite D call. Germline V gene lookup returns CDR1 SQVTM and CDR2 ANQGSEA. The CDR3 has 9 amino acids. Trimming pared 0 bases from V and 8 bases from J, leaving 1 base between. The CDR3 nucleotides read TGCAGCGTTGAAGAGGGCTACACCTTC. It specifies CSVEEGYTF.

The chain employs TRBV6-2 or TRBV6-3 and TRBJ2-1, with 13 nucleotides matching TRBD2. The CDR3 runs 17 residues. V shed 6 bases and J 4 bases; nucleotides not matched to a gene: 9. Germline V gives CDR1 MNHEY, CDR2 SVGEGT. Here the CDR3 DNA reads TGTGCCAGCAGCTCTCCTCGACTAGCGGGGGGTTACAATGAGCAGTTCTTC. Translation: CASSSPRLAGGYNEQFF.

This chain links TRBV14 with TRBJ2-7; D gene uncertain. The CDR3 loop spans 11 amino acids. V lost 4 bases and J lost 8, with 9 bases in between. CDR1 and CDR2 (germline): SGHDN, FVKESK. The CDR3 coding sequence is TGTGCCAGCAGCCTCGGCCCCCAGCAGTACTTC. It specifies CASSLGPQQYF.

The chain carries TRBV20-1 and TRBJ2-3, with 12 bases that match TRBD2. The V gene end was trimmed by 6 bases and the J gene end by 6 bases; junction bases not matched to a gene: 7. The CDR3 totals 14 residues. Germline CDR1 reads DFQATT; CDR2 reads SNEGSKA (reference sequence). The CDR3 here is CSAYLAGGRDTQYF. The DNA for the CDR3 is TGCAGTGCGTATCTAGCGGGGGGGCGGGATACGCAGTATTTT.

This clonotype was counted a few times. This chain joins TRBV20-1 and TRBJ2-5; 9 bases are shared with TRBD2. Germline V lookup: CDR1 DFQATT, CDR2 SNEGSKA (reference sequence). This CDR3 contains 18 residues. The trim removed 6 bases at V and 2 bases at J, leaving 19 bases unmatched. CDR3 coding DNA: TGCAGTGCCTCCCCCGGGCGGGGGGGCCCTTCTCGACAAGAGACCCAGTACTTC. As protein: CSASPGRGGPSRQETQYF.

The rearrangement uses TRBV5-1 and TRBJ2-7; D gene ambiguous. Trimming removed 0 bases at V and 0 bases at J, with 16 bases between. CDR1 SGHRS and CDR2 YFSETQ come from the germline V gene. This CDR3 has 17 amino acids. Here the CDR3 DNA reads TGCGCCAGCAGCTTGGGATCCAGGACCCTTACCTCCTACGAGCAGTACTTC. It encodes CASSLGSRTLTSYEQYF.

V usage is TRBV21-1 and J usage is TRBJ2-1; the table's D call, TRBD2, was not checked against the DNA. TRBV21-1 is listed as a pseudogene. The CDR3 runs 17 residues. This chain's CDR3 is CASSKARFASGDNEQFF. CDR3 coding DNA: TGTGCCAGCAGCAAAGCGCGGTTCGCTAGCGGGGACAATGAGCAGTTCTTC.

The rearrangement uses TRBV11-2 and TRBJ2-4; D perhaps matches TRBD2 (5 bases). Trimming took off 2 bases at V and 0 bases at J, with 14 bases between the two ends. In germline, CDR1 is SGHAT, CDR2 FQNNGV. This CDR3 comprises 17 residues. CDR3: CASSLYGKDLAKNIQYF. Here the CDR3 DNA reads TGTGCCAGCAGCTTATACGGGAAAGATCTAGCCAAAAACATTCAGTACTTC.

The table lists this clonotype with a few counts. The genes are TRBV7-7 and TRBJ2-3; TRBD1 matches 8 bases. The CDR3 consists of 14 residues. The germline V gene has CDR1 SSHAT and CDR2 FNYEAQ (reference sequence). In DNA form, the CDR3 reads TGTGCTAGTAGCACGGACAGGGTGGCAGATACGCAGTATTTT. This codes for CASSTDRVADTQYF.

This chain joins TRBV7-9 and TRBJ2-5; D is ambiguous. The CDR3 has 15 amino acids. The V and J ends lost 6 bases and 2 bases respectively, with 16 bases between them. Germline assignment: CDR1 SEHNR and CDR2 FQNEAQ (reference sequence). CDR3 amino acids: CASSSPVEKQETQYF. CDR3 coding DNA: TGTGCCAGCAGTTCCCCAGTGGAGAAACAAGAGACCCAGTACTTC.

This chain joins TRBV2 and TRBJ1-2, with 8 bases lining up with TRBD1. J gave up 4 bases and V 4 bases, and 8 bases lay outside the gene matches. This CDR3 has 15 amino acids. Looked up from germline, CDR1 is SNHLY and CDR2 is FYNNEI. The CDR3 reads CASSGQGPEGYGYTF. CDR3 coding DNA: TGTGCCAGCAGTGGACAGGGGCCTGAGGGCTATGGCTACACCTTC.

The J gene is TRBJ2-1, the V gene TRBV28, with 7 nucleotides matching TRBD2. In germline, CDR1 is MDHEN, CDR2 SYDVKM. Trimming took 5 bases from V and 3 from J; bases not matched to a gene: 7. CDR3 length equals 15 residues. The CDR3 here is CASSIRDYIYNEQFF. The CDR3 DNA sequence: TGTGCCAGCAGTATCCGGGACTACATCTACAATGAGCAGTTCTTC.

This clonotype was detected only a few times. The V and J genes are TRBV11-2 and TRBJ2-1, with TRBD2 identical over 10 bases. Losses at the gene ends were 5 bases for V and 0 bases for J; bases not matched to a gene: 19. From germline, CDR1 is SGHAT and CDR2 FQNNGV. CDR3 length: 21 amino acids. CDR3 DNA: TGTGCCAGCAGCCCTATCACTTTATGGGCTAGCGGGGGAGACTCCTACAATGAGCAGTTCTTC. Its protein is CASSPITLWASGGDSYNEQFF. Full variable domain (missing parts from reference TRBV11-2 and TRBJ2-1): EAGVAQSPRYKIIEKRQSVAFWCNPISGHATLYWYQQILGQGPKLLIQFQNNGVVDDSQLPKDRFSAERLKGVDSTLKIQPAKLEDSAVYLCASSPITLWASGGDSYNEQFFGPGTRLTVL.

In its sample, this clonotype was seen a few times. The chain couples TRBV28 to TRBJ2-5; a weak D match, TRBD1 (6 bases). Germline loops: CDR1 MDHEN, CDR2 SYDVKM. CDR3 length equals 15 residues. The V gene lost 2 bases and the J gene lost 2 bases, with 12 bases spanning the gap. CDR3 in DNA: TGTGCCAGCAGTTTAGATGCCAGGGGTCAAGAGACCCAGTACTTC. It encodes CASSLDARGQETQYF. The full variable domain, rest sourced from reference TRBV28 and TRBJ2-5, is DVKVTQSSRYLVKRTGEKVFLECVQDMDHENMFWYRQDPGLGLRLIYFSYDVKMKEKGDIPEGYSVSREKKERFSLILESASTNQTSMYLCASSLDARGQETQYFGPGTRLLVL.

The rearrangement joins TRBV2 to TRBJ2-5, with D possibly called TRBD1 or TRBD2 (6 bases each). V was cut by 6 bases and J by 5 bases, with 10 bases left in between. CDR1 is SNHLY and CDR2 is FYNNEI in the germline V gene. The CDR3 length is 12 residues. CDR3 in amino acids: CASRLGGETQYF. CDR3 in DNA: TGTGCCAGCAGACTCGGGGGCGAGACCCAGTACTTC.